Detailed here is one TCR beta chain. Antigen specificity is unknown. All patients experienced relapse after autologous stem cell transplantation, and brentuximab vedotin exposure was variable. The data stem from a study of PD-1 blockade in classical Hodgkin lymphoma. CDR3 length equals 15 residues. The V and J ends lost 2 bases and 1 base respectively, with 11 bases between them. CDR1 and CDR2 from the germline V gene are KGHSH and LQKENI. Study-level points and caveats: Patients newly diagnosed and complete responders had comparable baseline diversity. Reported findings placed baseline TCR diversity lower in newly diagnosed patients (compared with healthy donors). Patients who initiated nivolumab within 1 year of ASCT were excluded. A significant rise in TCR diversity was seen by C4D1 for CD4+ cells but not for CD8+ cells.

The assay was immunoSEQ multiplex PCR, and TCRdb's table has in-frame clones only and misses some. The table has approximately 150,000 clones, about four fifths seen once. Here the sequenced sample was peripheral blood mononuclear cells (PBMCs), taken before the second cycle of nivolumab. This clonotype originated in a human donor with classical Hodgkin lymphoma. J is TRBJ1-1 and V is TRBV18; possibly TRBD1 for D (6 bases). In DNA, the CDR3 is TGTGCCAGCTCACCAGGCGGACAGTCGAACACTGAAGCTTTCTTT. Protein product: CASSPGGQSNTEAFF.